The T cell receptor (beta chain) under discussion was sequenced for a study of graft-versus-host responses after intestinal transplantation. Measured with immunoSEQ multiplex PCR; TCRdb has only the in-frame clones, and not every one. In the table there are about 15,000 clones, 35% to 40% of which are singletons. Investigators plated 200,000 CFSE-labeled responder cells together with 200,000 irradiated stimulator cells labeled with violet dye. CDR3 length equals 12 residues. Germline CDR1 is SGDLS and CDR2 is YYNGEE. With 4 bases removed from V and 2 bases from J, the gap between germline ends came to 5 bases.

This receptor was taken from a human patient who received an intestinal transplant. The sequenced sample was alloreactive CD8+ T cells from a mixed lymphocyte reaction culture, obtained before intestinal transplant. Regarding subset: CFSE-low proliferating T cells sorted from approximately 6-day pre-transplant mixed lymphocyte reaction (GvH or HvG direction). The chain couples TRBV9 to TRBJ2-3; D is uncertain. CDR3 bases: TGTGCCAGCAGCCCAAACACAGATACGCAGTATTTT. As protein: CASSPNTDTQYF.